These 4 T cell receptor beta chains were sequenced from one sample in a study of blood T cell repertoires in COVID-19. Assay used: immunoSEQ multiplex PCR; TCRdb lists only in-frame clones, some missing. In the table there are under 250,000 clones, 75% to 90% of which are singletons. The sample comprised peripheral blood. Every receptor here comes from a woman in her 70s with active or convalescent COVID-19.

Here the CDR3 reads CASSPNRDSVETQYF. CDR3 nucleotide sequence: TGTGCCAGCAGCCCTAACCGGGATTCGGTGGAGACCCAGTACTTC. The V gene is TRBV27, the J gene TRBJ2-5; D possibly corresponds to TRBD2 (5 bases). Germline CDR1 reads MNHEY; CDR2 reads SMNVEV (reference sequence). Between the trimmed V and J ends, which lost 6 bases and 5 bases, there was a span of 19 bases. The CDR3 has 15 residues.

This chain joins TRBV19 and TRBJ2-3; TRBD2 matches 12 bases. The CDR3 has 19 amino acids. With V trimmed by 2 bases and J by 4 bases, 13 bases remained unmatched. Looked up from germline, CDR1 is LNHDA and CDR2 is SQIVND (reference sequence). The CDR3 loop reads CASSIRLRLAGGRADTQYF. CDR3 nucleotide sequence: TGTGCCAGTAGTATAAGGCTGCGGCTAGCGGGGGGGCGGGCAGATACGCAGTATTTT.

The table lists this clone with a count of one. V gene TRBV23-1 combines with J gene TRBJ1-2; no clear D gene. TRBV23-1 is filed as an ORF, its function uncertain. The length of the CDR3 is 13 residues. The CDR3 DNA is TGCCCCCCGTCGGTCAGGCAGCATCATGGCTACACCTTC. Translating it yields CPPSVRQHHGYTF.

Only one count was recorded for this clone. The chain has TRBV11-2 and TRBJ2-7, with D hard to call. The V and J ends lost 3 bases and 0 bases respectively, with 9 bases between them. The CDR3 totals 14 residues. The germline V gene encodes CDR1 SGHAT and CDR2 FQNNGV. CDR3 region: CASSLRLSSYEQYF. The CDR3 coding sequence is TGTGCCAGCAGCTTGCGTCTAAGCTCCTACGAGCAGTACTTC.